The following is a TCR beta chain sequence with its context. Localized lung adenocarcinoma, a non-small cell lung cancer, affected the donors. The data stem from a study of CD4 and CD8 cells across lung adenocarcinoma regions. Each CDR3 protein is one row after TCRdb ran MiXCR on the PCR reads. The table includes around 25,000 distinct CDR3 sequences, approximately 51% detected once. Germline CDR1 is WSHSY and CDR2 is SAAADI. CDR3 length: 13 amino acids. The V end was cut by 10 bases, the J end by 8 bases, with 18 bases between. The material sequenced was CD8+ T cells from the center of a lung tumor. The origin of this receptor is a male donor with lung adenocarcinoma. The CD4 and CD8 labels of this study may be unreliable. This chain links TRBV10-2 with TRBJ2-4; D possibly matches TRBD1 or TRBD2 (5 bases each). Here the CDR3 reads CATGLSGEDIQYF. In nucleotides, the CDR3 is TGCGCCACGGGGCTGTCTGGCGAAGACATTCAGTACTTC.